Below, 15 T cell receptor beta chains from the same sample are listed, as sequenced in a study of T cell clonality in common variable immunodeficiency (dated by TCRdb to between 2015 and 2017). Libraries came from the immunoSEQ multiplex PCR assay. Not all clones reach the TCRdb copy of this immuneACCESS table, which keeps in-frame sequences only. Checked studies attribute under half of the gap to unresolved V genes and leave the rest unexplained. The sample features 30,000 to 40,000 clones, and none is a singleton. About 6.1% of the sample belongs to the ten largest clones. Antigens for these TCRs are unknown. Broad study findings and their caveats: Reportedly, TCRbeta sequences from CVID had fewer deletions and N-nucleotide insertions, and highly modified clones with 13 or more V deletions were absent from CVID.

Sample: peripheral blood mononuclear cells. These receptors were collected from a human donor with common variable immunodeficiency.

There are many counts of this clone. The sequence runs out 3 residues before the end of the CDR3; the remainder is reconstructed from the germline J gene. This chain connects TRBV20-1 to TRBJ1-2; 9 nucleotides match TRBD1. With V trimmed by 1 base and J by 4 bases, 10 bases remained unmatched. CDR1 is DFQATT, CDR2 SNEGSKA, per germline (reference sequence). The CDR3 totals 16 residues. The part of the CDR3 DNA that was read is TGCAGTGCTAGAGTCCGGGACAGGGACCTCAGCTATGGC. Protein: CSARVRDRDLSYG. The entire CDR3 sequence reads CSARVRDRDLSYGYTF.

Worth noting for this clone: The read comes to an end 3 residues before the CDR3 does, leaving the germline J gene to fill in the end. The chain employs TRBV19 and TRBJ1-4; 8 bases align to TRBD1. With 6 bases clipped from V and 0 bases from J, the junction kept 9 bases outside the gene matches. CDR3 length: 17 amino acids. The germline CDR1 and CDR2 sequences are LNHDA and SQIVND (reference sequence). CDR3 sequence: CASSTGGAISTNEKLFF. Incomplete CDR3 DNA: TGTGCCAGTAGCACAGGGGGGGCCATCTCAACTAATGAAAAA.

Regarding this clone: The read ends 3 residues before the CDR3 terminus; that terminus is restored from the germline J gene. The V gene is TRBV30, the J gene TRBJ1-2, with TRBD1 matching over 8 bases. This CDR3 has 15 residues. CDR1 is GTSNPN and CDR2 is SVGIG in the germline V gene (reference sequence). CDR3 protein: CAWSAFWSGGRGYTF. The sequenced CDR3 bases are TGTGCCTGGAGTGCGTTCTGGTCAGGGGGCCGGGGC.

About this clone: Sequencing ends 3 residues short of the CDR3 end; the germline J gene provides the rest. The rearrangement links TRBV19 to TRBJ1-2; 7 bases map to TRBD1. This CDR3 comprises 13 residues. Per the germline V gene, CDR1 is LNHDA and CDR2 is SQIVND (reference sequence). Germline trimming cut 8 bases from V and 4 bases from J; bases unmatched to any gene: 7. Here the CDR3 reads CASADRPSYGYTF. CDR3 bases read: TGTGCCAGTGCGGACAGGCCTAGCTATGGC. The full variable domain, in which reference TRBV19 and TRBJ1-2 provide the parts outside the CDR3, is DGGITQSPKYLFRKEGQNVTLSCEQNLNHDAMYWYRQDPGQGLRLIYYSQIVNDFQKGDIAEGYSVSREKKESFPLTVTSAQKNPTAFYLCASADRPSYGYTFGSGTRLTVV.

Details on this clone: The read terminates 3 residues ahead of where the CDR3 ends, so the germline J gene completes it. The chain is built from TRBV6-1 and TRBJ1-5; a possible D gene is TRBD1 (5 bases). This CDR3 is built from 15 residues. CDR1 is MNHNS, CDR2 SASEGT, per germline. The CDR3 spells CASSEEWGPGRPQHF. The covered CDR3 bases are TGTGCCAGCAGTGAAGAATGGGGCCCCGGGCGACCC.

Concerning this clone: Coverage ceases 3 residues before the CDR3 finishes, and the germline J gene fills in the end. The chain uses TRBV19 and TRBJ1-5; 7 bases map to TRBD1. Losses at the gene ends were 6 bases for V and 7 bases for J; bases not matched to a gene: 15. The germline CDR1 and CDR2 sequences are LNHDA and SQIVND (reference sequence). The CDR3 totals 16 residues. The CDR3 sequence: CASRPQGGGSKQPQHF. The sequenced CDR3 bases are TGTGCCAGTAGACCCCAGGGGGGAGGGTCGAAGCAGCCC.

Many counts were recorded for this clone. Read sequence stops 3 residues before the CDR3 end, and the germline J gene provides the missing end. This rearrangement joins TRBV29-1 to TRBJ1-1, with 7 bases matching TRBD1. There are 13 residues in the CDR3. V shed 7 bases and J 3 bases; nucleotides not matched to a gene: 8. Looked up from germline, CDR1 is SQVTM and CDR2 is ANQGSEA. The covered CDR3 bases are TGCAGCGCCAAGACAGGGCAGGACACTGAA. Translation: CSAKTGQDTE. In full, the CDR3 is CSAKTGQDTEAFF.

In this sample, this clone turned up many times. Sequencing ends 3 residues short of the CDR3 end; the germline J gene provides the rest. This chain uses TRBV20-1 with TRBJ1-5, with D possibly TRBD1 on 6 matching bases. The CDR3 has 13 residues. The ends were cut back, 1 base at V and 7 bases at J, with 11 bases in the middle. The V gene's germline CDR1 is DFQATT and CDR2 SNEGSKA (reference sequence). The CDR3 reads CSARGGGGQPQHF. The DNA read from the CDR3 is TGCAGTGCTAGAGGAGGGGGTGGCCAGCCC.

In its sample, this clone was seen many times. From the germline J gene comes the end of the CDR3, since the read stops 3 residues before it. The chain joins TRBV20-1 to TRBJ2-1; D gene unclear. This CDR3 region has 11 residues. Germline assignment: CDR1 DFQATT and CDR2 SNEGSKA (reference sequence). V was cut by 6 bases and J by 7 bases, with 10 bases left in between. The CDR3 reads CSAKIVNEQFF. Partial CDR3 DNA: TGCAGTGCCAAGATAGTAAATGAG.

In its sample, this clone was seen a few times. The read is 3 residues too short to cover the CDR3 end, so that end is filled in from the germline J gene. The same CDR3 can be traced to other DNA sequences in this sample. The chain links TRBV7-9 to TRBJ2-7, with a weak D call TRBD1 (6 bases). V was cut by 5 bases and J by 4 bases, with 15 bases left in between. The germline CDR1 and CDR2 sequences are SEHNR and FQNEAQ (reference sequence). This CDR3 is built from 14 residues. Partial CDR3 DNA: TGTGCCAGCAGCCCCGGGACATCGCTTTACGAG. Residues: CASSPGTSLYE. The whole CDR3 sequence reads CASSPGTSLYEQYF.

A few counts support this clone. The read ends 3 residues before the CDR3 terminus; that terminus is restored from the germline J gene. In the same sample, other DNA sequences code for this CDR3. The J gene is TRBJ1-5, the V gene TRBV2; 8 bases are a match to TRBD1. The CDR3 has 15 amino acids. V lost 6 bases to trimming and J lost 6 bases; unmatched junction nucleotides: 10. Looked up from germline, CDR1 is SNHLY and CDR2 is FYNNEI. The part of the CDR3 DNA that was read is TGTGCCAGCAGACCGGACAGGGAGCGCGGTCAGCCC. This gives the protein CASRPDRERGQP. In full, the CDR3 reads CASRPDRERGQPQHF.

This clone was found a few times. The read ends 3 residues before the CDR3 terminus; that terminus is restored from the germline J gene. The chain couples TRBV6-1 to TRBJ2-5; 12 bases map to TRBD2. Unmatched junction bases numbered 6, after V lost 2 bases and J lost 5 bases. The CDR3 sequence is 16 residues long. Germline values: CDR1 MNHNS, CDR2 SASEGT. CDR3 residues: CASSESLAGGRETQYF. Partial CDR3 DNA: TGTGCCAGCAGTGAATCTCTAGCGGGGGGGCGGGAGACC.

Of note for this clone: The read ends 3 residues shy of where the CDR3 ends; the end is completed using the germline J gene. This chain joins TRBV6-2 or TRBV6-3 and TRBJ1-3; the D gene is possibly TRBD1 (6 bases). Between the trimmed V and J ends, which lost 8 bases and 0 bases, there was a span of 14 bases. This CDR3 contains 15 residues. Germline CDR1 reads MNHEY; CDR2 reads SVGEGT. CDR3 in amino acids: CASWGGRNSGNTIYF. The DNA read from the CDR3 is TGTGCCAGCTGGGGGGGCCGAAACTCTGGAAACACC.

This clone was seen only a few times. The read falls 3 residues short of the CDR3 end, and the missing part is taken from the germline J gene. The chain joins TRBV7-9 to TRBJ1-1; 7 positions match TRBD1. Per the germline V gene, CDR1 is SEHNR and CDR2 is FQNEAQ (reference sequence). V was pared by 7 bases and J by 3 bases, with 11 bases of the junction left unmatched. This CDR3 has 15 amino acids. The sequenced CDR3 bases are TGTGCCAGCAATCTACAGGGGTTGGCGGACACTGAA. It is translated as CASNLQGLADTE. The whole CDR3 sequence reads CASNLQGLADTEAFF.

This clone was counted a few times. The read comes to an end 3 residues before the CDR3 does, leaving the germline J gene to fill in the end. The V call is TRBV19, the J call TRBJ2-7; maybe TRBD1 (5 bases). CDR3 size: 16 residues. With 6 bases removed from V and 0 bases from J, the gap between germline ends came to 18 bases. CDR1 and CDR2 from the germline V gene are LNHDA and SQIVND (reference sequence). CDR3 sequence reads: CASSLQVQLGSYEQYF. The sequenced CDR3 bases are TGTGCCAGTAGCTTACAGGTCCAACTGGGCTCCTACGAG.